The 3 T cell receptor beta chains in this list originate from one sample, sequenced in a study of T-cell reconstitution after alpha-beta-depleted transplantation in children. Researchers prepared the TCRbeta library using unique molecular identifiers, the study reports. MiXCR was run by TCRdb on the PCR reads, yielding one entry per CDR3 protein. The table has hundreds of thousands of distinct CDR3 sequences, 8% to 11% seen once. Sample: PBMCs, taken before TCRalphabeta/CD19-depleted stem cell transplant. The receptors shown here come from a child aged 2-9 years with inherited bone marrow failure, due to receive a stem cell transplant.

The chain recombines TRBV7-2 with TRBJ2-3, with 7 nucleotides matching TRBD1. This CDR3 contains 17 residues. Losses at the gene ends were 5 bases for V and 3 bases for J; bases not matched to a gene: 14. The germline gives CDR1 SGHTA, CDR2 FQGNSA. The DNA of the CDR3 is TGTGCCAGCAGCAGACAGGGCCTGGGTCGGGGTACAGATACGCAGTATTTT. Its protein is CASSRQGLGRGTDTQYF.

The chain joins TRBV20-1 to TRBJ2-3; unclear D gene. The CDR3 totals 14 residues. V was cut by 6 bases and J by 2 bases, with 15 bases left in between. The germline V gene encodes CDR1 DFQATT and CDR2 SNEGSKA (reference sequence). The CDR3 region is CSARDLRYTDTQYF. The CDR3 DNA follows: TGCAGTGCCCGAGACTTGCGGTACACAGATACGCAGTATTTT.

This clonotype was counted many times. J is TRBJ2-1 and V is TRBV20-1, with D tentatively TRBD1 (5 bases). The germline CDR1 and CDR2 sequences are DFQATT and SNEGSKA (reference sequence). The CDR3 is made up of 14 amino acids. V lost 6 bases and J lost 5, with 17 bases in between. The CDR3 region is CSAPDNLGHNEQFF. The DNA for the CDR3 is TGCAGTGCCCCGGACAACCTCGGGCACAATGAGCAGTTCTTC.